Below, one T cell receptor beta chain is given with its context. Free of recent acute infections or vaccinations, the donors were healthy HIV-negative adults. The data were obtained in a study of shared clonotypes between healthy human individuals. The repertoire was sequenced with immunoSEQ multiplex PCR; TCRdb's copy has only in-frame clones and lacks some. Among 900,000 to 1,200,000 clones, 70% to 80% were seen once, and the ten largest hold around 0.61%. After removal of 4 bases from V and 0 bases from J, the junction contained 13 bases not matched to a gene. The CDR3 sequence is 18 residues long. CDR1 is SGHRS, CDR2 YFSETQ, per germline.

The sequence came from a man aged 18-30 years in good health. Some clones in this sample may be carry-over from other donors' samples. The chain is built from TRBV5-1 and TRBJ1-5; 7 nucleotides agree with TRBD1. What was sequenced was memory CD4+ T cells from PBMCs. The subset here: CD45RA-negative fraction. CDR3 DNA: TGCGCCAGCAGCCCGACGGTAGGGGGCGCAAGTAGCAATCAGCCCCAGCATTTT. It yields the protein CASSPTVGGASSNQPQHF.